This T cell receptor (beta chain) originates from a study of blood T cell repertoires in COVID-19. Sequencing was performed with immunoSEQ multiplex PCR; in TCRdb, only in-frame clones are kept and a portion is missing. The sample consists of 75,000 to 100,000 clones, around 88% of them appearing once. The germline V gene encodes CDR1 LGHNA and CDR2 YNFKEQ. The CDR3 has 13 residues. Trimming removed 4 bases at V and 2 bases at J, with 9 bases between. The V and J genes are TRBV4-2 and TRBJ2-7; D gene ambiguous. The sequencing sample was made of peripheral blood. This receptor was taken from an elderly woman with acute or convalescent COVID-19. CDR3 coding DNA: TGTGCCAGCAGCCCCCGAGGAGCCTACGAGCAGTACTTC. Its translation: CASSPRGAYEQYF.